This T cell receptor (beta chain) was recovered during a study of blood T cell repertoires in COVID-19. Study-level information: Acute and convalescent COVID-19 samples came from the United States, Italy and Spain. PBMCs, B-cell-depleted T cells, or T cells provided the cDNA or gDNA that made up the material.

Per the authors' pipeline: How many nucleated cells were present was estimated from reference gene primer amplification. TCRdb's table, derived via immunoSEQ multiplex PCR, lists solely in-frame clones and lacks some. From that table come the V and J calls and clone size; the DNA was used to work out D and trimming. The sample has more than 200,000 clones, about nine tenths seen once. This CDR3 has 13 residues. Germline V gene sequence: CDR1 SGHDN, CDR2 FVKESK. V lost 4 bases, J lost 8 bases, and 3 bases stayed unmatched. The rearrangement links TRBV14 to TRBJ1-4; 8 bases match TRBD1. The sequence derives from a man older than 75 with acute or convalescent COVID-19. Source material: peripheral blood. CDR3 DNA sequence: TGTGCCAGCAGCCGACAGGGGAGGGAAAAACTGTTTTTT. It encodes CASSRQGREKLFF.